This T cell receptor (beta chain) was profiled in a study of PD-L1 blockade in urothelial cancer. Study-level background: Blood samples had a median of approximately 150,000 T cells, 83,000 or so unique TCRs, and clonality approximately 0.086.

Some clones are missing from TCRdb's copy, which holds only in-frame ones; the method was immunoSEQ multiplex PCR. Of 55,000 to 70,000 clones in the sample, roughly 84% are singletons; the top ten hold roughly 2.9%. General observations from the study: Clones that were tumor-associated expanded more in the blood of durable-benefit patients at 3 weeks.

Metastatic or locally advanced urothelial carcinoma was present in the patients. Notes on this clone: The antigen is not known.

V was cut by 6 bases and J by 7 bases, with 18 bases left in between. Germline assignment: CDR1 MDHEN and CDR2 SYDVKM. The CDR3 extends over 15 amino acids. The V call is TRBV28, the J call TRBJ1-4, with D perhaps TRBD1 (5 bases). This TCR was sampled from a man aged 50 to 60 with urothelial cancer. The source was PBMCs, collected around atezolizumab (anti-PD-L1) treatment. DNA of the CDR3: TGTGCCAGCAGGAATTCCCGTGGGGCGAGTGAAAAACTGTTTTTT. Translation gives CASRNSRGASEKLFF.